The sequence of this T cell receptor beta chain was determined in a study of early T cells in non-severe SARS-CoV-2 infection. This clonotype was seen a few times. Unique molecular identifiers were attached to individual cDNA molecules. TCRdb analysed the 5' RACE reads with MiXCR anew, one entry per CDR3 protein. This repertoire shows about 60,000 distinct CDR3 sequences, around 6% found once; its top ten account for approximately 6.3%. This receptor was obtained from an adult who was a healthcare worker with PCR-confirmed SARS-CoV-2 infection or an uninfected control (not recorded which). The source material was whole blood.

DNA for the CDR3: TGTGCCAGCAGTTCGCGCCGGGACAATCAGCCCCAGCATTTT. Translation gives CASSSRRDNQPQHF. This chain links TRBV6-5 with TRBJ1-5; no definite D call. Looked up from germline, CDR1 is MNHEY and CDR2 is SVGAGI. The CDR3 has 14 amino acids. V was pared by 4 bases and J by 3 bases, with 10 bases between.